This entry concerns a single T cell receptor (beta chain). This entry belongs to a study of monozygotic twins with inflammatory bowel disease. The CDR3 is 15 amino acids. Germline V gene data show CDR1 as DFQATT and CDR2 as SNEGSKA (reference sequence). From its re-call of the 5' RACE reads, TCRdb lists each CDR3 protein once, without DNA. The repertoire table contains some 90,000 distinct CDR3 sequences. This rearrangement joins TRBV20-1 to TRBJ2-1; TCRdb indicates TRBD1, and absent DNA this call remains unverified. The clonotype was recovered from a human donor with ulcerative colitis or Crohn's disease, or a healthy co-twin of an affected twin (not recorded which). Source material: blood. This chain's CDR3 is CSAEIQGGTYNEQFF.